The 20 T cell receptor beta chains below were found in one sample sequenced in a study of identifying expanded T cells in peripheral blood. Produced via immunoSEQ multiplex PCR; TCRdb's table is partial and in-frame only. The sample contains tens of thousands of clones, approximately 81% of which appear only once. Source material: blood. The receptor source for this set is a person aged 18 to 69 in good health.

The V call is TRBV5-4, the J call TRBJ2-5, with D maybe TRBD1 (7 bases). With 4 bases removed from V and 2 bases from J, the gap between germline ends came to 9 bases. Germline V gene data show CDR1 as SGHNT and CDR2 as YYREEE (reference sequence). The CDR3 runs to 13 residues. CDR3 amino acids: CASSQGGQETQYF. Written as DNA, the CDR3 is TGTGCCAGCAGCCAGGGGGGTCAAGAGACCCAGTACTTC.

The chain links TRBV27 to TRBJ1-1; D is undetermined. With 6 bases removed from V and 14 bases from J, the gap between germline ends came to 19 bases. The germline V gene encodes CDR1 MNHEY and CDR2 SMNVEV (reference sequence). The CDR3 runs 12 residues. In nucleotides, the CDR3 is TGTGCCAGCAGATCCTTGACCCGGAAATCATTCTTT. Encoded protein: CASRSLTRKSFF.

The J gene is TRBJ1-2, the V gene TRBV19, with 7 bases lining up with TRBD1. The CDR3 loop spans 14 amino acids. Germline CDR1 and CDR2: LNHDA and SQIVND (reference sequence). J was trimmed by 8 bases and V by 7 bases; bases with no gene match: 13. The CDR3 loop reads CASTMGYIRGGYTF. CDR3 nucleotide sequence: TGTGCCAGTACTATGGGGTATATCAGGGGGGGCTACACCTTC.

This clone was observed a few times. The chain is built from TRBV9 and TRBJ1-6; D unclear. The length of the CDR3 is 14 residues. Trimming stripped 10 bases from V and 7 bases from J, with 18 bases between. Per germline, CDR1 SGDLS and CDR2 YYNGEE. CDR3 residues: CASSPQRSNSPLHF. The CDR3 DNA is TGTGCCTCCAGCCCACAGAGGTCGAATTCACCCCTCCACTTT.

This clone was counted between two and nine times. V and J are TRBV15 and TRBJ1-4; D is perhaps TRBD1 (6 bases). This CDR3 contains 13 residues. V shed 5 bases and J shed 3 bases, with 7 bases lying between them. Germline V gene data show CDR1 as LNHNV and CDR2 as YYDKDF (reference sequence). The CDR3 region is CATSGQPNEKLFF. CDR3 DNA sequence: TGTGCCACCAGCGGACAGCCTAATGAAAAACTGTTTTTT.

The chain employs TRBV6-1 and TRBJ1-5; D ambiguous. CDR3 size: 15 residues. CDR1 and CDR2 from the germline V gene are MNHNS and SASEGT. V gave up 3 bases and J gave up 2 bases, with 11 bases separating them. The CDR3: CASSEGIGRNQPQHF. For the CDR3, the DNA is TGTGCCAGCAGTGAGGGGATTGGGCGCAATCAGCCCCAGCATTTT.

The chain uses TRBV5-6 and TRBJ1-1; D is uncertain. Trimming cost V 4 bases and J 0 bases, with 16 bases left between them. CDR1 SGHDT and CDR2 YYEEEE come from the germline V gene. The CDR3 runs to 16 residues. The CDR3 DNA reads as TGTGCCAGCAGCCTCCGCCGGAGAGACTTGAACACTGAAGCTTTCTTT. Its protein is CASSLRRRDLNTEAFF.

V gene TRBV4-2 combines with J gene TRBJ2-6, with D uncertain. This CDR3 has 17 residues. CDR1 and CDR2 from the germline V gene are LGHNA and YNFKEQ. V shed 0 bases and J shed 2 bases, with 11 bases lying between them. This CDR3 reads CASSQDIVGTGANVLTF. The CDR3 coding sequence is TGTGCCAGCAGCCAAGATATCGTGGGGACTGGGGCCAACGTCCTGACTTTC.

The V call is TRBV7-2, the J call TRBJ2-1, with a tentative D call TRBD2 (6 bases). The CDR3 runs 18 residues. Germline CDR1 is SGHTA and CDR2 is FQGNSA. The V end lost 1 base, the J end lost 5 bases, and 21 bases lay between the germline ends. This CDR3 reads CASSLDFLVGLAHNEQFF. In DNA, the CDR3 is TGTGCCAGCAGCTTAGATTTCTTAGTTGGGCTAGCGCACAATGAGCAGTTCTTC.

This chain joins TRBV6-6 and TRBJ1-2; tentatively, D is TRBD1 (6 bases). In germline, CDR1 is MNHNY, CDR2 SVGAGI (reference sequence). CDR3 length: 15 residues. V lost 8 bases to trimming and J lost 7 bases, with 23 bases between them. CDR3 region: CASRNAGGPLGGYTF. The CDR3 DNA sequence: TGTGCCAGCCGAAACGCGGGGGGGCCACTCGGTGGCTACACCTTC.

The chain carries TRBV7-8 and TRBJ1-2; D unresolved. The CDR3 totals 14 residues. V gave up 2 bases and J gave up 4 bases, with 11 bases separating them. Germline CDR1 reads SGHVS; CDR2 reads FQNEAQ. DNA for the CDR3: TGTGCCAGCAGCTTAATAGGGAACGGCTATGGCTACACCTTC. Encoded protein: CASSLIGNGYGYTF.

This clone turned up a few times. The genes are TRBV5-6 and TRBJ2-7; 8 bases are shared with TRBD1. CDR1 and CDR2 from the germline V gene are SGHDT and YYEEEE. The length of the CDR3 is 14 residues. V lost 0 bases to trimming and J lost 6 bases; unmatched junction nucleotides: 5. The CDR3 DNA follows: TGTGCCAGCAGCTTGGGGGTGACAGGGGCCGAGCAGTACTTC. This translates into CASSLGVTGAEQYF. The variable domain in full, with the rest retrieved from reference TRBV5-6 and TRBJ2-7, is DAGVTQSPTHLIKTRGQQVTLRCSPKSGHDTVSWYQQALGQGPQFIFQYYEEEERQRGNFPDRFSGHQFPNYSSELNVNALLLGDSALYLCASSLGVTGAEQYFGPGTRLTVT.

The V call is TRBV11-2, the J call TRBJ1-1; perhaps TRBD1 as D (6 bases). The CDR3 runs 15 residues. Germline values: CDR1 SGHAT, CDR2 FQNNGV. The V end was cut by 2 bases, the J end by 2 bases, with 12 bases between. Here the CDR3 reads CASSLNGQTNTEAFF. CDR3 bases: TGTGCCAGCAGCTTAAACGGACAGACCAACACTGAAGCTTTCTTT. The variable domain in full, with the rest retrieved from reference TRBV11-2 and TRBJ1-1, is EAGVAQSPRYKIIEKRQSVAFWCNPISGHATLYWYQQILGQGPKLLIQFQNNGVVDDSQLPKDRFSAERLKGVDSTLKIQPAKLEDSAVYLCASSLNGQTNTEAFFGQGTRLTVV.

The chain joins TRBV4-1 to TRBJ1-1; D call uncertain. In germline, CDR1 is MGHRA, CDR2 YSYEKL. V lost 1 base and J lost 3, with 6 bases in between. The CDR3 spans 13 residues. The CDR3 DNA follows: TGCGCCAGCAGCCAAGGCCCCCACACTGAAGCTTTCTTT. It codes for CASSQGPHTEAFF.

V usage is TRBV4-1 and J usage is TRBJ1-5; TRBD1 agrees at 8 bases. This CDR3 is 16 amino acids long. The germline V gene encodes CDR1 MGHRA and CDR2 YSYEKL. The junction had 8 bases not matched to a gene; V was cut back by 1 base and J by 6 bases. CDR3 bases: TGCGCCAGCAGCCAAGGCGCCGTCAGGGGGCCTCAGCCCCAGCATTTT. Translating it yields CASSQGAVRGPQPQHF.

The chain links TRBV18 to TRBJ1-1; a possible D gene is TRBD1 (5 bases). V dropped 2 bases and J dropped 6 bases, with 7 bases sitting between them. The CDR3 totals 12 residues. The germline V gene encodes CDR1 KGHSH and CDR2 LQKENI. The CDR3 spells CASSPGGAEAFF. CDR3 nucleotide sequence: TGTGCCAGCTCACCAGGGGGGGCTGAAGCTTTCTTT.

This clone was recorded only once. CDR3: CASSLGQGPYNEQFF. The CDR3 DNA follows: TGTGCCAGCAGTCTCGGACAGGGTCCCTACAATGAGCAGTTCTTC. This sequence joins TRBV27 and TRBJ2-1; 8 bases align to TRBD1. This CDR3 has 15 amino acids. Unmatched junction bases numbered 5, after V lost 5 bases and J lost 2 bases. Germline V gives CDR1 MNHEY, CDR2 SMNVEV (reference sequence).

The CDR3 sequence: CAGRSFYEQYF. Here the CDR3 DNA reads TGTGCCGGCCGATCGTTCTACGAGCAGTACTTC. The rearrangement links TRBV30 to TRBJ2-7; D not certain. The germline V gene encodes CDR1 GTSNPN and CDR2 SVGIG (reference sequence). Trimming stripped 8 bases from V and 3 bases from J, with 11 bases between. This CDR3 is built from 11 residues.

Worth noting for this clone: The sample carries other DNA sequences with the same CDR3. CDR3 in DNA: TGCGCCAGCAGCCAAGATCGAACAGGGGGCGAGACCCAGTACTTC. This encodes CASSQDRTGGETQYF. This sequence joins TRBV4-3 and TRBJ2-5, with 9 positions matching TRBD1. J was trimmed by 5 bases and V by 0 bases; bases with no gene match: 4. This CDR3 comprises 15 residues. Per germline, CDR1 LGHNA and CDR2 YSLEER.

V gene TRBV6-1 combines with J gene TRBJ1-1; D not resolved. This CDR3 contains 17 residues. Germline loops: CDR1 MNHNS, CDR2 SASEGT. V was trimmed by 3 bases and J by 0 bases, leaving 17 bases between them. The CDR3, as DNA: TGTGCCAGCAGTGAGCTCGGCAGGAATGAGTTGAACACTGAAGCTTTCTTT. Amino acids: CASSELGRNELNTEAFF.